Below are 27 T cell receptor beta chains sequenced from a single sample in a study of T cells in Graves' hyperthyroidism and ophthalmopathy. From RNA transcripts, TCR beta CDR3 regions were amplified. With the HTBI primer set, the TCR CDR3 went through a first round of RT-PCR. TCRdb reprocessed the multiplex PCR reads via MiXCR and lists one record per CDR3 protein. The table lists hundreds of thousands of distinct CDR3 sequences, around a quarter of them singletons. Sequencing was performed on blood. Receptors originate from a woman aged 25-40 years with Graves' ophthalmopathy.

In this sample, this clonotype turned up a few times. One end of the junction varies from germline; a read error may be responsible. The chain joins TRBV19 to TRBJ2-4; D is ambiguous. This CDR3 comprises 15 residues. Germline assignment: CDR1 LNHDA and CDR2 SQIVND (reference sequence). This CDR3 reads CASSIGQEAKNIKYF. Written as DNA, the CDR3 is TGTGCCAGTAGTATAGGGCAGGAAGCCAAAAACATTAAGTACTTC.

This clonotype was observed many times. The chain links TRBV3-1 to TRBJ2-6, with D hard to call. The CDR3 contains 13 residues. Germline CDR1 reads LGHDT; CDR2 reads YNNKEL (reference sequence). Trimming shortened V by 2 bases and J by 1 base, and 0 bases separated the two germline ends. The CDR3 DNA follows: TGTGCCAGCAGCCAATCTGGGGCCAACGTCCTGACTTTC. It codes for CASSQSGANVLTF.

In DNA form, the CDR3 reads TGTGCCACCAGCGGACAGGGGCGAATGACCGGGGAGCTGTTTTTT. It encodes CATSGQGRMTGELFF. The V call is TRBV15, the J call TRBJ2-2; 9 nucleotides align to TRBD1. CDR1 LNHNV and CDR2 YYDKDF come from the germline V gene (reference sequence). Trimming took 5 bases from V and 5 from J; bases not matched to a gene: 6. The CDR3 is 15 residues long.

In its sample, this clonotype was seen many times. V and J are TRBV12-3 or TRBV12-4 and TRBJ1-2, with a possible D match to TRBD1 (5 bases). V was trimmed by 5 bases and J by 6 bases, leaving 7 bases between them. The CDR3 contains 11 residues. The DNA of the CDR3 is TGTGCCAGCAGTCAACAGGATGGCTACACCTTC. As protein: CASSQQDGYTF.

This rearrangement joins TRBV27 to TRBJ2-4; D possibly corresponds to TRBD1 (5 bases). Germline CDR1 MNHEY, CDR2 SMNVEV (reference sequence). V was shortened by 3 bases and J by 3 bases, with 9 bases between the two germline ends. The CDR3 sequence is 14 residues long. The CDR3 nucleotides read TGTGCCAGCAGTTTGTCGCAGGGCAAAAACATTCAGTACTTC. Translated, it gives CASSLSQGKNIQYF.

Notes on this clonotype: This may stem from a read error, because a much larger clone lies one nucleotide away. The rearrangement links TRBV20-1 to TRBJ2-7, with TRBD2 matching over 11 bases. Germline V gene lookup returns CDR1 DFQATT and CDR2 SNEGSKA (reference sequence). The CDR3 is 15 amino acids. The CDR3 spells CSAIPYSGGAHELYF. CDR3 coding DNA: TGCAGTGCTATCCCCTATAGCGGGGGGGCCCACGAGCTGTACTTC.

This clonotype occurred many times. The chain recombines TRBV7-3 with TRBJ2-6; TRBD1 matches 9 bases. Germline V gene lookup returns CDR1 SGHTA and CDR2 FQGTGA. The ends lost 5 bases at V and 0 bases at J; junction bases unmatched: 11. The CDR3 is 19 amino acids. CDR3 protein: CASSDLSTGGISGANVLTF. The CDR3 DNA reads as TGTGCCAGCAGCGACCTTTCGACAGGGGGAATCTCTGGGGCCAACGTCCTGACTTTC.

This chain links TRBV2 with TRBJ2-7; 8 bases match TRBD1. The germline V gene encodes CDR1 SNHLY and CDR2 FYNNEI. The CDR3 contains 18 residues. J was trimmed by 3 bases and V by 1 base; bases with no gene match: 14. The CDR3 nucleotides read TGTGCCAGCAGTGAAGAGTCTCTTGTACAGGGGGGAAACTACGAGCAGTACTTC. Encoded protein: CASSEESLVQGGNYEQYF.

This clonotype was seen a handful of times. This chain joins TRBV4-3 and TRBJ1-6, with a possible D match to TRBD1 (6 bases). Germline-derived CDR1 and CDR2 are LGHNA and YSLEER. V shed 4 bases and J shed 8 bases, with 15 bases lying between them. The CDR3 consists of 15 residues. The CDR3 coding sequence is TGCGCCAGCAGCCGCAAAAGGGGGTGGGATTCACCCCTCCACTTT. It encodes CASSRKRGWDSPLHF.

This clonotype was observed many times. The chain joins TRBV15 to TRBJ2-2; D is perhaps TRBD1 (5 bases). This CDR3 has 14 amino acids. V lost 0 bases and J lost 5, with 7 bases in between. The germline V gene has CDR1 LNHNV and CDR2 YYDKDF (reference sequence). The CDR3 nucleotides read TGTGCCACCAGCAGAGATCAGGGAACCGGGGAGCTGTTTTTT. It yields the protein CATSRDQGTGELFF.

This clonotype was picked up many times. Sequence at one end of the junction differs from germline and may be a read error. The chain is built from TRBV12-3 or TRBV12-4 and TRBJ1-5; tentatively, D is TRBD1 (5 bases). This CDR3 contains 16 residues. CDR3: CAGSPKQDPSNQPQHF. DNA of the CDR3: TGTGCCGGCAGTCCGAAACAGGATCCTAGCAATCAGCCCCAGCATTTT.

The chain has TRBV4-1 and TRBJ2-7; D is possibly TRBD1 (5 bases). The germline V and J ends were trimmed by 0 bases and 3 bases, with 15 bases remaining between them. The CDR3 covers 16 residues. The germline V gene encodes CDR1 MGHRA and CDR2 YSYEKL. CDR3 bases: TGCGCCAGCAGCCAAGATCGCCCTGGGGCTGGCTACGAGCAGTACTTC. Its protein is CASSQDRPGAGYEQYF.

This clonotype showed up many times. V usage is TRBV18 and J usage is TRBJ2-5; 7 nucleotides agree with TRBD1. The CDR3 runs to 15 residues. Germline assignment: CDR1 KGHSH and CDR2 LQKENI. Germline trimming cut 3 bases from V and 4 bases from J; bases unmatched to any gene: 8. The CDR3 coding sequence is TGTGCCAGCTCACCGGGACAGCCCAGAGGAGAGACCCAGTACTTC. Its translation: CASSPGQPRGETQYF.

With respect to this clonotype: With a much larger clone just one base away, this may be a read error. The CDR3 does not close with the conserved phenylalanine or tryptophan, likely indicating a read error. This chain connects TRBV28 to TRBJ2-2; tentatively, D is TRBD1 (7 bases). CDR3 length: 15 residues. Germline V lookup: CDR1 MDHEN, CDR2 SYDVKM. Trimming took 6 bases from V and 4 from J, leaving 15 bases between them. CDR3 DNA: TGTGCCAGCAGCCCCGGGACAGCGGGCACCGGGGAGCTGTTTTTG. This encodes CASSPGTAGTGELFL.

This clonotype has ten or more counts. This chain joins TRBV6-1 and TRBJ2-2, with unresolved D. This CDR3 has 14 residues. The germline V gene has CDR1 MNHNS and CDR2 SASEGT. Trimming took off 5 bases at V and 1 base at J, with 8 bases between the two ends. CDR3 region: CASSKRKNTGELFF. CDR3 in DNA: TGTGCCAGCAGTAAAAGGAAGAACACCGGGGAGCTGTTTTTT.

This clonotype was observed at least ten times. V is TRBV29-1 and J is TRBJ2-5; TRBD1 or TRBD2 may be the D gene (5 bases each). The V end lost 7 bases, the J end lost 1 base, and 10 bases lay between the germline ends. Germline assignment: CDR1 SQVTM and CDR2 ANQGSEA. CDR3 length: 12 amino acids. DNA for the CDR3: TGCAGCGCCGGGGACGGCCAAGAGACCCAGTACTTC. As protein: CSAGDGQETQYF. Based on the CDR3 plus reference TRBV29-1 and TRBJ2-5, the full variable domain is SAVISQKPSRDICQRGTSLTIQCQVDSQVTMMFWYRQQPGQSLTLIATANQGSEATYESGFVIDKFPISRPNLTFSTLTVSNMSPEDSSIYLCSAGDGQETQYFGPGTRLLVL.

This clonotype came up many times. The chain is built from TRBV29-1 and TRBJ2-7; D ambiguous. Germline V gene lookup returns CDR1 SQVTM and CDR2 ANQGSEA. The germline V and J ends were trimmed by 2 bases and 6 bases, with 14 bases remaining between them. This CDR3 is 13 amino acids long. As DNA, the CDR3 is TGCAGCGTTGAATTTGAGACTCCTCCCGAGCAGTACTTC. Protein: CSVEFETPPEQYF.

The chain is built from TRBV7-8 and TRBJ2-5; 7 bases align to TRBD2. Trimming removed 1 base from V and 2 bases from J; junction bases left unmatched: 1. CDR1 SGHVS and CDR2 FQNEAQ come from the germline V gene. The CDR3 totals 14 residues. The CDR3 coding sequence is TGTGCCAGCAGCTTAGGGACTAGGCAAGAGACCCAGTACTTC. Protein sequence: CASSLGTRQETQYF. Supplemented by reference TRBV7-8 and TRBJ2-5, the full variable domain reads GAGVSQSPRYKVAKRGQDVALRCDPISGHVSLFWYQQALGQGPEFLTYFQNEAQLDKSGLPSDRFFAERPEGSVSTLKIQRTQQEDSAVYLCASSLGTRQETQYFGPGTRLLVL.

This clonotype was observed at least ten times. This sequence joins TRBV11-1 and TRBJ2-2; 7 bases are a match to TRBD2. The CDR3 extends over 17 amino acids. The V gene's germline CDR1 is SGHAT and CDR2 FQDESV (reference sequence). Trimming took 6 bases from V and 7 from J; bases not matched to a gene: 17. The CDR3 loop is CASSSPSGLPKGGELFF. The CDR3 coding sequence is TGTGCCAGCAGTTCACCCTCGGGACTACCCAAGGGCGGGGAGCTGTTTTTT.

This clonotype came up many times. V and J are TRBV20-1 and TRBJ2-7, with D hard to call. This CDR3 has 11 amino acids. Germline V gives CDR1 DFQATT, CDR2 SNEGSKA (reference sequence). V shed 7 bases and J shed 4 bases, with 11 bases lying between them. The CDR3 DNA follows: TGCAGTGGATCGGTCGCATACGAGCAGTACTTC. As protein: CSGSVAYEQYF.

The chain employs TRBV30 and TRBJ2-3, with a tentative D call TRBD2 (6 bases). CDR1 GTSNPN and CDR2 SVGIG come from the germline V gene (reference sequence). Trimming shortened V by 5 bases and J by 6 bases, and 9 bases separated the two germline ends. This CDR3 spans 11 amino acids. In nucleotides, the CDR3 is TGTGCCTGGCGGGGGTTCGATACGCAGTATTTT. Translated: CAWRGFDTQYF.

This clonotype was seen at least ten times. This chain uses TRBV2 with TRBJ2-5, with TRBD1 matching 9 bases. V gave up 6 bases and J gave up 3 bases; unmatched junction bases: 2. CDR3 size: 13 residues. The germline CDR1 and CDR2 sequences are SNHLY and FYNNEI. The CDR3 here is CASSGDREETQYF. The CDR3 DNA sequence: TGTGCCAGCAGCGGGGACAGGGAAGAGACCCAGTACTTC.

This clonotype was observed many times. This CDR3 reads CASSLAPGSNQPQHF. DNA of the CDR3: TGCGCCAGCAGCTTGGCCCCCGGTAGCAATCAGCCCCAGCATTTT. The chain combines TRBV5-1 with TRBJ1-5, with D unclear. The CDR3 length is 15 residues. Trimming removed 0 bases from V and 0 bases from J, with 7 bases in between. Germline values: CDR1 SGHRS, CDR2 YFSETQ.

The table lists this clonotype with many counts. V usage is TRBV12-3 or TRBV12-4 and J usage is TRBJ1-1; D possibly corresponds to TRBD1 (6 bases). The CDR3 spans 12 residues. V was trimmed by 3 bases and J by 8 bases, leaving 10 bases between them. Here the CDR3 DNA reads TGTGCCAGCAGTTTCGCACAGGGAGAAGCTTTCTTT. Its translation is CASSFAQGEAFF.

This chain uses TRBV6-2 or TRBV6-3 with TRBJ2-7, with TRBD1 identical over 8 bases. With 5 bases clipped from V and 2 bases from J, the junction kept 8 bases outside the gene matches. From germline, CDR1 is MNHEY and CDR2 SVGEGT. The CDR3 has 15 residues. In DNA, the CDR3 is TGTGCCAGCAGTCGATCCCGGACAGGGACCTACGAGCAGTACTTC. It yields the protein CASSRSRTGTYEQYF.

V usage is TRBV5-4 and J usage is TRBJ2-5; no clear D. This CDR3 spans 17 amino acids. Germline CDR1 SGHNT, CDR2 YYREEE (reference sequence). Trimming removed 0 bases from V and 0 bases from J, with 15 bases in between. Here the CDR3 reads CASSLELGRTYQETQYF. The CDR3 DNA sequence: TGTGCCAGCAGCTTGGAGTTGGGTCGGACGTACCAAGAGACCCAGTACTTC.

CDR3 sequence reads: CASSSPSEAFF. CDR3 DNA sequence: TGTGCCAGCAGTTCCCCGTCTGAAGCTTTCTTT. The rearrangement joins TRBV28 to TRBJ1-1; D remains unclear. In germline, CDR1 is MDHEN, CDR2 SYDVKM. The V end was cut by 4 bases, the J end by 6 bases, with 6 bases between. The CDR3 totals 11 residues. The complete variable domain, with remaining parts taken from reference TRBV28 and TRBJ1-1, reads DVKVTQSSRYLVKRTGEKVFLECVQDMDHENMFWYRQDPGLGLRLIYFSYDVKMKEKGDIPEGYSVSREKKERFSLILESASTNQTSMYLCASSSPSEAFFGQGTRLTVV.